Following are 32 T cell receptor beta chains from one sample sequenced in a study of cytomegalovirus exposure and HLA in healthy donors. Using immunoSEQ multiplex PCR, the repertoire was profiled, and TCRdb retains in-frame clones only, with some absent. The table includes over 90,000 clones, roughly 94% detected once. The sequenced material came from PBMCs. The receptors come from a woman under 30 in good health and CMV-seronegative.

The chain joins TRBV9 to TRBJ1-3; the match to TRBD1 covers 12 bases. Germline CDR1 SGDLS, CDR2 YYNGEE. V gave up 0 bases and J gave up 7 bases; unmatched junction bases: 2. The CDR3 totals 15 residues. The CDR3 DNA reads TGTGCCAGCAGCGTAGAGGGACAGGGGGCTAACACCATATATTTT. Its protein is CASSVEGQGANTIYF.

This chain joins TRBV19 and TRBJ2-7; 9 bases align to TRBD1. Germline CDR1 and CDR2: LNHDA and SQIVND (reference sequence). There are 14 residues in the CDR3. V was clipped by 6 bases and J by 1 base; unmatched bases: 4. The CDR3, as DNA: TGTGCCAGTAGCCCAGGGACAGGGTCCTACGAGCAGTACTTC. Its translation: CASSPGTGSYEQYF.

V gene TRBV7-2 combines with J gene TRBJ2-2; 10 bases align to TRBD2. V lost 5 bases to trimming and J lost 6 bases; unmatched junction nucleotides: 9. The CDR3 length is 16 residues. The V gene's germline CDR1 is SGHTA and CDR2 FQGNSA. The CDR3 region has the DNA TGTGCCAGCAGCCGAGCGGGGGGGCCTGGGCCCGGGGAGCTGTTTTTT. Protein: CASSRAGGPGPGELFF.

This chain connects TRBV2 to TRBJ2-2, with D uncertain. The V gene's germline CDR1 is SNHLY and CDR2 FYNNEI. The CDR3 is 21 residues long. Trimming shortened V by 3 bases and J by 6 bases, and 32 bases separated the two germline ends. The CDR3 bases are TGTGCCAGCAGTGATCTCACCCCTCGCCGAGGTACGCTCGTCCCCCCCGGGGAGCTGTTTTTT. This encodes CASSDLTPRRGTLVPPGELFF.

The chain carries TRBV9 and TRBJ1-1; TRBD1 matches 12 bases. The CDR3 runs to 17 residues. V was clipped by 9 bases and J by 3 bases; unmatched bases: 15. Per germline, CDR1 SGDLS and CDR2 YYNGEE. CDR3 sequence (DNA): TGTGCCACCCGTACCGGGGACAGGGGGCGAAGAGACACTGAAGCTTTCTTT. As protein: CATRTGDRGRRDTEAFF.

The J gene is TRBJ2-1, the V gene TRBV11-2; D might be TRBD2 (7 bases). The germline V gene has CDR1 SGHAT and CDR2 FQNNGV. CDR3 length: 15 amino acids. Trimming stripped 4 bases from V and 8 bases from J, with 18 bases between. This chain's CDR3 is CASSSGAGVEYEQFF. The CDR3 region has the DNA TGTGCCAGCAGCTCGGGGGCGGGAGTAGAGTATGAGCAGTTCTTC.

CDR3 loop: CATSGSGSRETQYF. The CDR3 DNA is TGTGCCACCTCGGGTAGCGGGAGTAGAGAGACCCAGTACTTC. V usage is TRBV6-5 and J usage is TRBJ2-5; 9 nucleotides agree with TRBD2. From germline, CDR1 is MNHEY and CDR2 SVGAGI. This CDR3 has 14 residues. Germline trimming cut 10 bases from V and 4 bases from J; bases unmatched to any gene: 10.

The chain has TRBV5-6 and TRBJ1-2; 7 bases align to TRBD1. Germline CDR1 and CDR2: SGHDT and YYEEEE. Trimming at V came to 8 bases and at J to 3 bases, leaving 4 bases not matched to a gene. This CDR3 spans 12 amino acids. CDR3 amino acids: CASHTGDYGYTF. The CDR3 DNA reads as TGTGCCAGTCATACAGGGGACTATGGCTACACCTTC.

The V and J genes are TRBV7-9 and TRBJ2-3; D is perhaps TRBD2 (6 bases). Trimming shortened V by 5 bases and J by 10 bases, and 13 bases separated the two germline ends. CDR1 and CDR2 from the germline V gene are SEHNR and FQNEAQ (reference sequence). CDR3 length: 12 amino acids. CDR3 in amino acids: CASSPGSGSQYF. The CDR3 DNA is TGTGCCAGCAGCCCTGGAAGCGGGTCGCAGTATTTT.

The chain is built from TRBV4-3 and TRBJ1-1, with TRBD1 identical over 7 bases. V shed 0 bases, J shed 1 base, and the junction held 5 bases outside the gene matches. This CDR3 has 16 amino acids. Per germline, CDR1 LGHNA and CDR2 YSLEER. The CDR3 here is CASSQEPGQKNTEAFF. The CDR3 DNA sequence: TGCGCCAGCAGCCAAGAACCGGGACAGAAGAACACTGAAGCTTTCTTT.

This clone was seen once. The rearrangement links TRBV2 to TRBJ2-1, with D perhaps TRBD2 (6 bases). V lost 8 bases, J lost 10 bases, and 18 bases lay in between. CDR3 length equals 13 residues. CDR1 and CDR2 (germline): SNHLY, FYNNEI. The CDR3: CASSGLLAGEQFF. The CDR3, as DNA: TGTGCCAGCTCCGGACTCCTTGCGGGGGAGCAGTTCTTC.

The chain is built from TRBV13 and TRBJ2-5, with D perhaps matching TRBD2 (7 bases). Looked up from germline, CDR1 is PRHDT and CDR2 is FYEKMQ (reference sequence). The CDR3 covers 15 residues. Trimming stripped 5 bases from V and 4 bases from J, with 17 bases between. In DNA, the CDR3 is TGTGCCAGCAGCAGGGCTAGCGGAGGGGGAGAGACCCAGTACTTC. Its translation is CASSRASGGGETQYF.

The chain is built from TRBV29-1 and TRBJ2-7; a possible D gene is TRBD2 (5 bases). From germline, CDR1 is SQVTM and CDR2 ANQGSEA. The V and J ends lost 6 bases and 2 bases respectively, with 17 bases between them. CDR3 length: 14 residues. CDR3 sequence reads: CSVISGGIAYEQYF. DNA of the CDR3: TGCAGCGTCATAAGCGGCGGTATAGCCTACGAGCAGTACTTC.

This clone was counted only a few times. J is TRBJ1-2 and V is TRBV6-6; 10 nucleotides match TRBD1. The CDR3 is 15 residues long. J lost 3 bases, V lost 5 bases, and 6 bases had no gene match. Germline loops: CDR1 MNHNY, CDR2 SVGAGI (reference sequence). CDR3 in amino acids: CASSTPDRGYYGYTF. The DNA for the CDR3 is TGTGCCAGCAGTACGCCGGACAGGGGGTACTATGGCTACACCTTC.

The chain uses TRBV19 and TRBJ1-1; 7 bases are a match to TRBD1. CDR3 size: 14 residues. Looked up from germline, CDR1 is LNHDA and CDR2 is SQIVND (reference sequence). After removal of 4 bases from V and 7 bases from J, the junction contained 9 bases not matched to a gene. The chain's CDR3 is CASSNRGLGNEAFF. CDR3 bases: TGTGCCAGTAGTAACAGGGGCTTGGGTAATGAAGCTTTCTTT.

The V call is TRBV5-7, the J call TRBJ2-7, with a weak D call TRBD1 (6 bases). TRBV5-7 is an ORF for which the function is uncertain. Trimming pared 0 bases from V and 0 bases from J, leaving 10 bases between. The CDR3 consists of 15 residues. CDR3 in amino acids: CASSLGGLSSYEQYF. CDR3 in DNA: TGTGCCAGCAGCTTGGGGGGGCTGTCCTCCTACGAGCAGTACTTC.

The chain recombines TRBV4-3 with TRBJ2-7, with D perhaps TRBD1 (5 bases). The V and J ends lost 0 bases and 2 bases respectively, with 11 bases between them. Looked up from germline, CDR1 is LGHNA and CDR2 is YSLEER. The CDR3 has 15 amino acids. The DNA of the CDR3 is TGCGCCAGCAGCCAAGATCAGGGCCCCCCCTACGAGCAGTACTTC. It codes for CASSQDQGPPYEQYF.

The table lists this clone with a count of one. Other DNA sequences of this sample code for an identical CDR3. This sequence joins TRBV27 and TRBJ2-3; 8 nucleotides agree with TRBD2. The germline V gene encodes CDR1 MNHEY and CDR2 SMNVEV (reference sequence). V lost 6 bases, J lost 2 bases, and 10 bases stayed unmatched. The CDR3 covers 16 residues. The CDR3 DNA follows: TGTGCCAGCAGCCCGCTGGCGGGGGGACCCACAGATACGCAGTATTTT. Translating gives CASSPLAGGPTDTQYF.

This chain links TRBV6-5 with TRBJ1-2, with a possible D match to TRBD1 (5 bases). Germline lookup yields CDR1 MNHEY and CDR2 SVGAGI. The V end was cut by 7 bases, the J end by 4 bases, with 7 bases between. This CDR3 comprises 11 residues. The CDR3 bases are TGTGCCAGCACCCAGGGCTATGGCTACACCTTC. This translates into CASTQGYGYTF.

This rearrangement joins TRBV5-6 to TRBJ2-5; TRBD2 agrees at 7 bases. The CDR3 covers 15 residues. Germline trimming cut 4 bases from V and 4 bases from J; bases unmatched to any gene: 10. Germline V gene data show CDR1 as SGHDT and CDR2 as YYEEEE. CDR3 nucleotides: TGTGCCAGCAGCGACGCGGGGGAAGTGATAGAGACCCAGTACTTC. It encodes CASSDAGEVIETQYF.

The chain carries TRBV2 and TRBJ2-2, with a possible D match to TRBD1 (7 bases). Looked up from germline, CDR1 is SNHLY and CDR2 is FYNNEI. V was cut by 6 bases and J by 1 base, with 15 bases left in between. The CDR3 loop spans 16 amino acids. CDR3 nucleotide sequence: TGTGCCAGCAGGGCCGGAGGGGGCGAGAACACCGGGGAGCTGTTTTTT. Its translation is CASRAGGGENTGELFF. Using reference TRBV2 and TRBJ2-2 for the parts outside the CDR3, the full variable domain is EPEVTQTPSHQVTQMGQEVILRCVPISNHLYFYWYRQILGQKVEFLVSFYNNEISEKSEIFDDQFSVERPDGSNFTLKIRSTKLEDSAMYFCASRAGGGENTGELFFGEGSRLTVL.

The rearrangement joins TRBV5-1 to TRBJ2-3; 12 positions match TRBD2. After removal of 2 bases from V and 4 bases from J, the junction contained 5 bases not matched to a gene. This CDR3 has 16 amino acids. The germline gives CDR1 SGHRS, CDR2 YFSETQ. CDR3 amino acids: CASSFSLAGGSDTQYF. CDR3 in DNA: TGCGCCAGCAGCTTTTCACTAGCGGGAGGTTCAGATACGCAGTATTTT.

This sequence joins TRBV5-1 and TRBJ1-1; 7 bases agree with TRBD1. V shed 4 bases and J 1 base; nucleotides not matched to a gene: 10. This CDR3 has 16 residues. Germline V gene lookup returns CDR1 SGHRS and CDR2 YFSETQ. In DNA form, the CDR3 reads TGCGCCAGCAGCAAGGAACCAGGGGGGTGGAACACTGAAGCTTTCTTT. The encoded protein is CASSKEPGGWNTEAFF.

The J gene is TRBJ2-2, the V gene TRBV5-4; a possible D gene is TRBD1 (5 bases). V dropped 5 bases and J dropped 5 bases, with 16 bases sitting between them. The CDR3 runs to 15 residues. Germline CDR1 reads SGHNT; CDR2 reads YYREEE (reference sequence). The CDR3: CASSEQGVLTGELFF. Written as DNA, the CDR3 is TGTGCCAGCAGTGAGCAGGGTGTCTTAACCGGGGAGCTGTTTTTT. Combining the CDR3 with reference TRBV5-4 and TRBJ2-2 gives the whole variable domain ETGVTQSPTHLIKTRGQQVTLRCSSQSGHNTVSWYQQALGQGPQFIFQYYREEENGRGNFPPRFSGLQFPNYSSELNVNALELDDSALYLCASSEQGVLTGELFFGEGSRLTVL.

The V and J genes are TRBV30 and TRBJ2-3; TRBD2 aligns across 11 bases. Germline CDR1 and CDR2: GTSNPN and SVGIG (reference sequence). With 3 bases clipped from V and 1 base from J, the junction kept 0 bases outside the gene matches. The CDR3 is 14 amino acids. In DNA form, the CDR3 reads TGTGCCTGGAGGACTAGCGGGGGCACAGATACGCAGTATTTT. This encodes CAWRTSGGTDTQYF.

The chain recombines TRBV29-1 with TRBJ2-2; D is uncertain. Trimming removed 7 bases from V and 0 bases from J, with 3 bases in between. Germline V lookup: CDR1 SQVTM, CDR2 ANQGSEA. The CDR3 consists of 11 residues. The CDR3 bases are TGCAGCGCCTCGAACACCGGGGAGCTGTTTTTT. It yields the protein CSASNTGELFF.

The chain combines TRBV2 with TRBJ1-2, with 9 bases lining up with TRBD1. J was trimmed by 8 bases and V by 7 bases; bases with no gene match: 14. From germline, CDR1 is SNHLY and CDR2 FYNNEI. The CDR3 is 15 amino acids. This CDR3 is CASNTGGAVSRGYTF. The CDR3 DNA sequence: TGTGCCAGCAACACAGGGGGCGCAGTGTCTCGAGGCTACACCTTC.

The chain uses TRBV10-3 and TRBJ2-2; 8 bases fit TRBD2. The CDR3 sequence is 14 residues long. In germline, CDR1 is ENHRY, CDR2 SYGVKD. V lost 10 bases, J lost 4 bases, and 8 bases stayed unmatched. This CDR3 reads CATRFRGGTGELFF. CDR3 nucleotides: TGTGCCACCCGGTTCCGGGGGGGCACCGGGGAGCTGTTTTTT.

The chain carries TRBV10-2 and TRBJ2-7; 9 bases are a match to TRBD2. Germline V gives CDR1 WSHSY, CDR2 SAAADI. V lost 0 bases and J lost 6; bases outside the gene matches: 6. CDR3 length: 15 amino acids. The CDR3 loop is CASSESGTSSLEQYF. CDR3 coding DNA: TGCGCCAGCAGTGAGTCGGGGACTAGCTCCCTCGAGCAGTACTTC.

The chain has TRBV10-2 and TRBJ2-7, with 9 bases aligning to TRBD1. V shed 6 bases and J 5 bases; nucleotides not matched to a gene: 11. Germline CDR1 and CDR2: WSHSY and SAAADI. This CDR3 has 15 amino acids. CDR3 sequence (DNA): TGCGCCAGCAGACGGACAGGGGACGGTGGCAACGAGCAGTACTTC. Amino acids: CASRRTGDGGNEQYF.

The J gene is TRBJ2-7, the V gene TRBV5-4, with 8 nucleotides matching TRBD1. CDR3 length: 14 amino acids. The J segment lost 4 bases and the V segment lost 3 bases, leaving 6 bases of the junction unmatched. Germline values: CDR1 SGHNT, CDR2 YYREEE (reference sequence). CDR3 coding DNA: TGTGCCAGCAGCTCACAGGGGGTCGGGTACGAGCAGTACTTC. Translation gives CASSSQGVGYEQYF.

The chain recombines TRBV9 with TRBJ2-1, with TRBD1 matching over 7 bases. The trim removed 5 bases at V and 5 bases at J, leaving 10 bases unmatched. This CDR3 contains 15 residues. Germline CDR1 reads SGDLS; CDR2 reads YYNGEE. The CDR3, as DNA: TGTGCCAGCAGTGAGCGACAGGGTGGCAACAATGAGCAGTTCTTC. Protein product: CASSERQGGNNEQFF.